The clone carrying this TCR beta chain was seen only once. Antigen unknown. These data are taken from a study of cytomegalovirus exposure and HLA in healthy donors. Study results and limitations: Subsequent analysis of the roughly 120 validation repertoires found a tendency for first-cohort TCR clusters to co-occur.

The CDR3 length is 15 residues. Germline V gene lookup returns CDR1 SGHNT and CDR2 YENEEA. V was clipped by 4 bases and J by 3 bases; unmatched bases: 5. Clones were sequenced by immunoSEQ multiplex PCR, and TCRdb holds only the in-frame ones, with some missing. The sample has about 200,000 clones, over 80% seen once. The TCR comes from a woman aged 18-35 years in good health and CMV-seronegative. The rearrangement uses TRBV11-3 and TRBJ2-3; TRBD2 aligns across 9 bases. Material: PBMCs. In DNA, the CDR3 is TGTGCCAGCAGCTACAGGGGACTAGCAACAGATACGCAGTATTTT. Its translation: CASSYRGLATDTQYF.